The 19 T cell receptor beta chains reported below all come from one sample, sequenced in a study of control samples from healthy donors and cancer patients. TCRdb's copy holds only in-frame clones and misses some; the assay was immunoSEQ multiplex PCR. The profile shows over 75,000 clones, 70% to 90% of them singletons. The sequenced material came from blood. These receptors were taken from a man aged 30 to 45 in good health.

CDR3 bases: TGTGCCAGCAGTGAAATGGAGGGACGGAATTCACCCCTCCACTTT. As protein: CASSEMEGRNSPLHF. V and J are TRBV2 and TRBJ1-6, with TRBD1 as a possible D gene (5 bases). Germline CDR1 SNHLY, CDR2 FYNNEI. There are 15 residues in the CDR3. Trimming took 2 bases from V and 7 from J, leaving 12 bases between them.

This sequence joins TRBV7-9 and TRBJ1-6, with D hard to call. Trimming shortened V by 11 bases and J by 1 base, and 15 bases separated the two germline ends. The CDR3 runs to 15 residues. In germline, CDR1 is SEHNR, CDR2 FQNEAQ (reference sequence). The CDR3 is CAGESGLSYNSPLHF. The CDR3 DNA sequence: TGTGCCGGCGAATCAGGTCTTTCCTATAATTCACCCCTCCACTTT.

The V call is TRBV3-1 (or the pseudogene TRBV3-2), the J call TRBJ2-2; a weak D match, TRBD2 (6 bases). The germline V gene encodes CDR1 LGHDT and CDR2 YNNKEL (reference sequence). Trimming shortened V by 0 bases and J by 6 bases, and 11 bases separated the two germline ends. The CDR3 spans 15 residues. In nucleotides, the CDR3 is TGTGCCAGCAGCCAAGATGCGGGGCGGCCCGGGGAGCTGTTTTTT. Amino acid sequence: CASSQDAGRPGELFF.

The rearrangement links TRBV6-5 to TRBJ2-7, with D perhaps TRBD1 or TRBD2 (5 bases each). Per germline, CDR1 MNHEY and CDR2 SVGAGI. The CDR3 totals 14 residues. V lost 8 bases and J lost 2, with 16 bases in between. CDR3 in DNA: TGTGCCAGCGGCCGAAGGGACCCGGCCTACGAGCAGTACTTC. Residues: CASGRRDPAYEQYF.

The rearrangement joins TRBV6-6 to TRBJ1-2; TRBD1 aligns across 9 bases. The CDR3 is 14 residues long. J gave up 7 bases and V 2 bases, and 5 bases lay outside the gene matches. Germline assignment: CDR1 MNHNY and CDR2 SVGAGI (reference sequence). The CDR3 region is CASSYRDRAGGYTF. The CDR3 DNA sequence: TGTGCCAGCAGTTACAGGGACAGGGCGGGTGGCTACACCTTC.

This rearrangement joins TRBV12-5 to TRBJ2-7, with D perhaps assigned TRBD1 or TRBD2 (5 bases each). V was trimmed by 4 bases and J by 4 bases, leaving 17 bases between them. CDR1 is LGHNT and CDR2 is FRNRAP in the germline V gene. This CDR3 has 15 amino acids. CDR3 coding DNA: TGTGCTAGTGGTTCTACACGGGGACCGATTTACGAGCAGTACTTC. Protein sequence: CASGSTRGPIYEQYF.

The CDR3 sequence is CASSIDTGESNQPQHF. The CDR3 nucleotides read TGTGCCAGTAGTATAGACACAGGGGAGTCAAATCAGCCCCAGCATTTT. V gene TRBV19 combines with J gene TRBJ1-5, with 7 bases that match TRBD1. This CDR3 has 16 amino acids. Trimming took 0 bases from V and 4 from J; bases not matched to a gene: 6. CDR1 and CDR2 (germline): LNHDA, SQIVND (reference sequence). The variable domain in full, with the rest retrieved from reference TRBV19 and TRBJ1-5, is DGGITQSPKYLFRKEGQNVTLSCEQNLNHDAMYWYRQDPGQGLRLIYYSQIVNDFQKGDIAEGYSVSREKKESFPLTVTSAQKNPTAFYLCASSIDTGESNQPQHFGDGTRLSIL.

The rearrangement links TRBV6-5 to TRBJ1-4; D gene ambiguous. This CDR3 has 13 amino acids. The ends were cut back, 10 bases at V and 6 bases at J, with 15 bases in the middle. Germline V gene sequence: CDR1 MNHEY, CDR2 SVGAGI. The CDR3 sequence: CATKTVGDEKLFF. The CDR3 DNA reads as TGTGCCACCAAAACCGTCGGGGATGAAAAACTGTTTTTT.

The rearrangement joins TRBV6-5 to TRBJ2-1, with a weak D call TRBD2 (7 bases). Trimming cost V 6 bases and J 4 bases, with 13 bases left between them. This CDR3 region has 14 residues. In germline, CDR1 is MNHEY, CDR2 SVGAGI. The CDR3 is CASSLGGGYNEQFF. The CDR3 DNA follows: TGTGCCAGCAGCTTAGGGGGGGGGTACAATGAGCAGTTCTTC.

The V gene is TRBV6-2 or TRBV6-3, the J gene TRBJ2-7; D unresolved. CDR3 length: 12 amino acids. The V gene's germline CDR1 is MNHEY and CDR2 SVGEGT. The germline V and J ends were trimmed by 6 bases and 2 bases, with 8 bases remaining between them. The CDR3 DNA is TGTGCCAGCAGCCTGGTCCCCTACGAGCAGTACTTC. Translating gives CASSLVPYEQYF.

The rearrangement uses TRBV6-1 and TRBJ2-7; D gene ambiguous. V lost 0 bases and J 2 bases, leaving 11 bases between the germline ends. Germline CDR1 MNHNS, CDR2 SASEGT. The CDR3 loop spans 15 amino acids. The CDR3 sequence is CASSEAPGSPYEQYF. CDR3 DNA: TGTGCCAGCAGTGAAGCTCCGGGCAGCCCCTACGAGCAGTACTTC.

V and J are TRBV19 and TRBJ1-5; perhaps TRBD1 as D (6 bases). The germline V gene has CDR1 LNHDA and CDR2 SQIVND (reference sequence). Trimming cost V 5 bases and J 5 bases, with 10 bases left between them. This CDR3 spans 13 amino acids. CDR3 in DNA: TGTGCCAGTAGTTACCGGACAGATCAGCCCCAGCATTTT. The encoded protein is CASSYRTDQPQHF.

This clone was picked up one time. The chain links TRBV5-1 to TRBJ2-1, with TRBD2 matching over 13 bases. The CDR3 covers 15 residues. CDR1 is SGHRS, CDR2 YFSETQ, per germline. V was clipped by 4 bases and J by 7 bases; unmatched bases: 5. CDR3 sequence reads: CASSTTSGGFNEQFF. In DNA, the CDR3 is TGCGCCAGCAGCACGACTAGCGGGGGGTTTAATGAGCAGTTCTTC. The entire variable domain, with the rest obtained from reference TRBV5-1 and TRBJ2-1, is as follows: KAGVTQTPRYLIKTRGQQVTLSCSPISGHRSVSWYQQTPGQGLQFLFEYFSETQRNKGNFPGRFSGRQFSNSRSEMNVSTLELGDSALYLCASSTTSGGFNEQFFGPGTRLTVL.

The chain uses TRBV28 and TRBJ2-2; D is unclear. From germline, CDR1 is MDHEN and CDR2 SYDVKM. The CDR3 is 13 amino acids. The V end lost 8 bases, the J end lost 2 bases, and 9 bases lay between the germline ends. DNA for the CDR3: TGTGCCAGCTGTGAAGCTAACACCGGGGAGCTGTTTTTT. It translates to CASCEANTGELFF.

The chain couples TRBV19 to TRBJ1-2; possible D gene TRBD1, 6 bases. The CDR3 is 15 amino acids. CDR1 LNHDA and CDR2 SQIVND come from the germline V gene (reference sequence). V lost 4 bases and J 3 bases, leaving 15 bases between the germline ends. Here the CDR3 DNA reads TGTGCCAGTAGTACCAACCTCAGGGGTGACTATGGCTACACCTTC. The encoded protein is CASSTNLRGDYGYTF. The complete variable domain, with remaining parts taken from reference TRBV19 and TRBJ1-2, reads DGGITQSPKYLFRKEGQNVTLSCEQNLNHDAMYWYRQDPGQGLRLIYYSQIVNDFQKGDIAEGYSVSREKKESFPLTVTSAQKNPTAFYLCASSTNLRGDYGYTFGSGTRLTVV.

The chain uses TRBV18 and TRBJ2-4, with D possibly matching TRBD2 (6 bases). Germline CDR1 is KGHSH and CDR2 is LQKENI. Trimming took 2 bases from V and 2 from J, leaving 10 bases between them. The CDR3 extends over 15 amino acids. This chain's CDR3 is CASSPGTGSKNIQYF. CDR3 nucleotide sequence: TGTGCCAGCTCACCAGGGACTGGATCCAAAAACATTCAGTACTTC.

The V gene is TRBV5-1, the J gene TRBJ1-3, with unresolved D. The CDR3 runs to 14 residues. CDR1 and CDR2 (germline): SGHRS, YFSETQ. V was clipped by 5 bases and J by 0 bases, with 9 bases between them. In DNA form, the CDR3 reads TGCGCCAGCAGTGAGGGAGTCTCTGGAAACACCATATATTTT. Translation gives CASSEGVSGNTIYF.

The chain recombines TRBV7-2 with TRBJ2-2; unclear D gene. Deletions cut 0 bases from V and 4 bases from J, with 9 bases between. The CDR3 runs to 15 residues. Per germline, CDR1 SGHTA and CDR2 FQGNSA. The CDR3 loop reads CASSLANSGTGELFF. CDR3 sequence (DNA): TGTGCCAGCAGCTTAGCGAATTCGGGCACCGGGGAGCTGTTTTTT.

This chain connects TRBV5-1 to TRBJ1-2, with TRBD1 matching 7 bases. Germline assignment: CDR1 SGHRS and CDR2 YFSETQ. The V segment lost 4 bases and the J segment 7 bases; nucleotides outside the gene matches: 10. The CDR3 runs to 14 residues. The CDR3 loop reads CASSQETGLGGYTF. In nucleotides, the CDR3 is TGCGCCAGCAGCCAAGAGACAGGGTTGGGTGGCTACACCTTC.